These 3 T cell receptor beta chains came from one sample sequenced in a study of beta chain features in type 1 diabetes. Expressed TCRB transcripts were sequenced after all isolated RNA was converted to cDNA. Sequencing was performed with immunoSEQ multiplex PCR; in TCRdb, only in-frame clones are kept and a portion is missing. Here the sample spans 160,000 or so clones, approximately 10% being singletons. The sample taken for sequencing was central memory CD4+ T cells from blood. The receptors stem from a man younger than 30 in good health.

This clone was found a few times. The V and J genes are TRBV29-1 and TRBJ1-1; D uncertain. Per the germline V gene, CDR1 is SQVTM and CDR2 is ANQGSEA. This CDR3 spans 13 amino acids. Trimming pared 4 bases from V and 0 bases from J, leaving 9 bases between. The CDR3 nucleotides are TGCAGCGTTGGAGGAGACATGAACACTGAAGCTTTCTTT. It codes for CSVGGDMNTEAFF.

This sequence joins TRBV25-1 and TRBJ1-2, with D hard to call. The CDR3 is 15 residues long. V gave up 1 base and J gave up 2 bases, with 11 bases separating them. CDR1 is MGHDK, CDR2 SYGVNS, per germline. Written as DNA, the CDR3 is TGTGCCAGCAGTGAATTCAGTTTGGGGAACTATGGCTACACCTTC. Protein product: CASSEFSLGNYGYTF.

The genes are TRBV25-1 and TRBJ1-2, with no clear D. Per the germline V gene, CDR1 is MGHDK and CDR2 is SYGVNS. V shed 6 bases and J shed 5 bases, with 7 bases lying between them. The CDR3 has 11 amino acids. The CDR3 region is CASSSRYGYTF. The DNA of the CDR3 is TGTGCCAGCAGCTCCAGGTATGGCTACACCTTC.